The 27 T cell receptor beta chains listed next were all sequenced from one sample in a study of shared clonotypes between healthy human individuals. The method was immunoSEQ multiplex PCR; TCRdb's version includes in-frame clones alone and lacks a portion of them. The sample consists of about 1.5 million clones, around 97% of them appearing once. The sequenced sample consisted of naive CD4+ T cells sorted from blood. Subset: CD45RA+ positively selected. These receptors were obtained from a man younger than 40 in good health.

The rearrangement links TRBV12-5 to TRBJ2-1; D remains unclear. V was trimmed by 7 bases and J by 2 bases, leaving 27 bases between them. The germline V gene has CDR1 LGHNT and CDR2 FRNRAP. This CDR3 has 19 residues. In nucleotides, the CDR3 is TGTGCTAGTGCACTAACTTGGATTCCTGAGACAAGGGCCTACAATGAGCAGTTCTTC. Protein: CASALTWIPETRAYNEQFF.

The CDR3 spells CASSPDPGQQYEQYF. The CDR3 nucleotides are TGTGCCAGCAGTCCAGATCCGGGACAACAATACGAGCAGTACTTC. The chain joins TRBV6-5 to TRBJ2-7, with TRBD1 as a possible D gene (6 bases). Germline V gene sequence: CDR1 MNHEY, CDR2 SVGAGI. V was cut by 5 bases and J by 4 bases, with 18 bases left in between. CDR3 length: 15 residues.

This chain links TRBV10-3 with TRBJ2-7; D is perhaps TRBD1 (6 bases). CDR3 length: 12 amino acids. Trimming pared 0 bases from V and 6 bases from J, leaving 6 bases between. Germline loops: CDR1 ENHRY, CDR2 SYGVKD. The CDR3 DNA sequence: TGTGCCATCAGTGAGTCCAGGGGCGAGCAGTACTTC. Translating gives CAISESRGEQYF.

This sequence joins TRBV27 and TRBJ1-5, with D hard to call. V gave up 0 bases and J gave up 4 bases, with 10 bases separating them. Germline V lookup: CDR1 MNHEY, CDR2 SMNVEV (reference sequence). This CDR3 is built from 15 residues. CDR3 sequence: CASSLSVAGNQPQHF. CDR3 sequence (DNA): TGTGCCAGCAGTTTATCGGTTGCAGGAAATCAGCCCCAGCATTTT.

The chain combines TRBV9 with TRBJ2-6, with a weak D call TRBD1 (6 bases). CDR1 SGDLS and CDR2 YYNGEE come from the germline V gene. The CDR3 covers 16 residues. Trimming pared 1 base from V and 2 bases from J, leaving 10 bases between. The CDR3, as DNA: TGTGCCAGCAGCGTACAGGGGCTCCCTGGGGCCAACGTCCTGACTTTC. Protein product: CASSVQGLPGANVLTF.

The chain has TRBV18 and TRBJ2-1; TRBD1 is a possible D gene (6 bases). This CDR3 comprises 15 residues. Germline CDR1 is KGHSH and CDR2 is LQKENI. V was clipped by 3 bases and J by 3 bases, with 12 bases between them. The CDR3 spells CASSPLGGIYNEQFF. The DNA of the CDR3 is TGTGCCAGCTCACCCCTAGGGGGTATCTACAATGAGCAGTTCTTC.

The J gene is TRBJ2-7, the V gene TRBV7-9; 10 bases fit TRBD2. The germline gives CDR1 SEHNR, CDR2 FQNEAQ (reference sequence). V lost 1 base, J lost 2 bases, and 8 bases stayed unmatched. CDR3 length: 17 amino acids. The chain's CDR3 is CASSLGSPSGSTYEQYF. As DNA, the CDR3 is TGTGCCAGCAGCTTAGGAAGTCCTAGCGGGAGTACCTACGAGCAGTACTTC.

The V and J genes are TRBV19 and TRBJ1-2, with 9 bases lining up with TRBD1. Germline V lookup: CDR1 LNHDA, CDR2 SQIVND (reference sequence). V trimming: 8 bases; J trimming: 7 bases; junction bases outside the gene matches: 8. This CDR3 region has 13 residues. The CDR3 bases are TGTGCCAGTCCGCAAGACAGGGGGTCTGGCTACACCTTC. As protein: CASPQDRGSGYTF. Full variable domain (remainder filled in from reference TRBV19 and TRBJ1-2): DGGITQSPKYLFRKEGQNVTLSCEQNLNHDAMYWYRQDPGQGLRLIYYSQIVNDFQKGDIAEGYSVSREKKESFPLTVTSAQKNPTAFYLCASPQDRGSGYTFGSGTRLTVV.

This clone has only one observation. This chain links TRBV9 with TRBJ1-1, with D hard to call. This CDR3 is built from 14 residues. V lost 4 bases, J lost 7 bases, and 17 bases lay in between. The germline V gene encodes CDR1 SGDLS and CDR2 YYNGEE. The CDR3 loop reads CASSPEWTSGEAFF. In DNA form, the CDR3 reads TGTGCCAGCAGCCCCGAGTGGACCAGCGGTGAAGCTTTCTTT.

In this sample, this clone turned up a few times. The CDR3 coding sequence is TGTGCCTGGGGACAGGGGGAATACGAGCAGTACTTC. Its translation is CAWGQGEYEQYF. The chain joins TRBV30 to TRBJ2-7, with 10 bases matching TRBD1. CDR3 size: 12 residues. Trimming took 5 bases from V and 4 from J; bases not matched to a gene: 2. The germline CDR1 and CDR2 sequences are GTSNPN and SVGIG (reference sequence).

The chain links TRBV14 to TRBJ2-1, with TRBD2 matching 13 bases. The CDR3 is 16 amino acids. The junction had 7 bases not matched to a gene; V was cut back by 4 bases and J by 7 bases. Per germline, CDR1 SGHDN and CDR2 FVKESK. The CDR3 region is CASSRWTSGSRNEQFF. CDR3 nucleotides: TGTGCCAGCAGCCGCTGGACTAGCGGGAGTAGAAATGAGCAGTTCTTC.

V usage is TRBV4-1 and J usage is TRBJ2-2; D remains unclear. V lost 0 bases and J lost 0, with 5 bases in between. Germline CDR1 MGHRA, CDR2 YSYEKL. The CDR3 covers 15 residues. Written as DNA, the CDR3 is TGCGCCAGCAGCCAAGATTTCACGAACACCGGGGAGCTGTTTTTT. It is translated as CASSQDFTNTGELFF.

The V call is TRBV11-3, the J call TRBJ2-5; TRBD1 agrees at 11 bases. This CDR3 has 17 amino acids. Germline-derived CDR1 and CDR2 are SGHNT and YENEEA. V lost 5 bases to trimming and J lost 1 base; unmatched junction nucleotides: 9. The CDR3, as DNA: TGTGCCAGCAGCCCCGGGACAGGGGGAGGAGGCCAAGAGACCCAGTACTTC. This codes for CASSPGTGGGGQETQYF.

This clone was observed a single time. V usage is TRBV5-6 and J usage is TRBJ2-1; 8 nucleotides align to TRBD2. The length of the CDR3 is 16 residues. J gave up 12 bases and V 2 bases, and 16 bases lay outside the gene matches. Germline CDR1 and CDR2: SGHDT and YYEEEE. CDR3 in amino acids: CASSFPGLDSFTGQFF. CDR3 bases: TGTGCCAGCAGCTTCCCGGGACTAGACTCTTTCACGGGGCAGTTCTTC.

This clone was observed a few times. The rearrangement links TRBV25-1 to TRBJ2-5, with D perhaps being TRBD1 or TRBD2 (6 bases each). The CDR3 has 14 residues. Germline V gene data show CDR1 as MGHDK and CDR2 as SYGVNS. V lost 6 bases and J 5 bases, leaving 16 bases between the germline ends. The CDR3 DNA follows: TGTGCCAGCAGCTTCGGGCAGGGGAGGGAGACCCAGTACTTC. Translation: CASSFGQGRETQYF.

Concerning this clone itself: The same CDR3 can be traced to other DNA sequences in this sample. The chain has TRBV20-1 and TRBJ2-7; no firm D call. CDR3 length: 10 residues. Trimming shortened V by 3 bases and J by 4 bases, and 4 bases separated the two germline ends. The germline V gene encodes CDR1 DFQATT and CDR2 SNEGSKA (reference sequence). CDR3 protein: CSASGYEQYF. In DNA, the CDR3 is TGCAGTGCTAGTGGGTACGAGCAGTACTTC.

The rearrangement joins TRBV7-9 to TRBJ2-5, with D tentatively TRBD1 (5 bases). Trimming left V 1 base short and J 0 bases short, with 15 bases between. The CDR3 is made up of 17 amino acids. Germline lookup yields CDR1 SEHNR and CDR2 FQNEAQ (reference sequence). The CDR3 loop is CASSLGRASLYQETQYF. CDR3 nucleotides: TGTGCCAGCAGCTTAGGCAGGGCCTCCTTGTACCAAGAGACCCAGTACTTC.

Here the CDR3 reads CASSLRELNTEAFF. The CDR3 region has the DNA TGCGCCAGCAGCCTCAGGGAATTGAACACTGAAGCTTTCTTT. The V and J genes are TRBV4-1 and TRBJ1-1; tentatively, D is TRBD1 (5 bases). Germline CDR1 and CDR2: MGHRA and YSYEKL. V dropped 4 bases and J dropped 0 bases, with 9 bases sitting between them. CDR3 length: 14 amino acids.

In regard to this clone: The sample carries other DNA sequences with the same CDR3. CDR3 sequence: CASSVDLGPYEQYF. The CDR3 coding sequence is TGTGCCAGCAGCGTAGATCTGGGGCCGTACGAGCAGTACTTC. V usage is TRBV9 and J usage is TRBJ2-7, with a weak D call TRBD1 (5 bases). Germline CDR1 and CDR2: SGDLS and YYNGEE. Trimming shortened V by 0 bases and J by 4 bases, and 11 bases separated the two germline ends. The CDR3 has 14 amino acids.

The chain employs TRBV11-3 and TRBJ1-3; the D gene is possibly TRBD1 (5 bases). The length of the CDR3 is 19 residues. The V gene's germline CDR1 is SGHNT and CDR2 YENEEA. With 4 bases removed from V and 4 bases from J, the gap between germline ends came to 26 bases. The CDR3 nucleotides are TGTGCCAGCAGCTCCCGGCGGGCCAGGGTGAAATCGGAGGGAAACACCATATATTTT. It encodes CASSSRRARVKSEGNTIYF.

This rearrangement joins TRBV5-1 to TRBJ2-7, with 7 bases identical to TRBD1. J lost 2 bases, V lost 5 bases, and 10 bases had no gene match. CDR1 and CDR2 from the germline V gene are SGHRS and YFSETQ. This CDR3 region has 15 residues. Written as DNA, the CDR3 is TGCGCCAGCAGATCCGACAGGGAACTTCCCTACGAGCAGTACTTC. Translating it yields CASRSDRELPYEQYF.

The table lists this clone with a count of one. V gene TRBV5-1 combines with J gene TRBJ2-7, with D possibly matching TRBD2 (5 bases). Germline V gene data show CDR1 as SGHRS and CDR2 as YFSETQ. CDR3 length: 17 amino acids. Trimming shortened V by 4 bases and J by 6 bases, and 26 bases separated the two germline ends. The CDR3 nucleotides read TGCGCCAGCAGCCGTGAGGTTGGCGCCGGGAAGGGAATCGAGCAGTACTTC. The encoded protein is CASSREVGAGKGIEQYF.

CDR3 bases: TGTGCCAGTAGTAAGGGTATCTCCTACGAGCAGTACTTC. Protein sequence: CASSKGISYEQYF. The chain carries TRBV19 and TRBJ2-7, with D uncertain. V lost 4 bases to trimming and J lost 0 bases, with 7 bases between them. Germline assignment: CDR1 LNHDA and CDR2 SQIVND (reference sequence). This CDR3 comprises 13 residues.

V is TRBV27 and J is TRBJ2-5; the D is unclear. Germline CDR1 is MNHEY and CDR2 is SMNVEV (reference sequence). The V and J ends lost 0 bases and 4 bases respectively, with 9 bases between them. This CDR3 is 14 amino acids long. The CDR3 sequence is CASSLSPPGETQYF. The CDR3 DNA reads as TGTGCCAGCAGTTTATCTCCTCCTGGAGAGACCCAGTACTTC.

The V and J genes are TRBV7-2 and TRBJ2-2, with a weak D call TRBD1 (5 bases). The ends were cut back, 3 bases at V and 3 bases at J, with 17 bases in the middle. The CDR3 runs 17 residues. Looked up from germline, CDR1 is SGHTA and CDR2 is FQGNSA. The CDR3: CASSFWAGATDTGELFF. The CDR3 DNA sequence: TGTGCCAGCAGCTTTTGGGCTGGGGCCACGGACACCGGGGAGCTGTTTTTT.

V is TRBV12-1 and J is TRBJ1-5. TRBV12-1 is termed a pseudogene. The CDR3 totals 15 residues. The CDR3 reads CASSFARGGNQPQHF. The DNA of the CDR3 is TGTGCCAGCAGCTTTGCGCGAGGGGGCAATCAGCCCCAGCATTTT.

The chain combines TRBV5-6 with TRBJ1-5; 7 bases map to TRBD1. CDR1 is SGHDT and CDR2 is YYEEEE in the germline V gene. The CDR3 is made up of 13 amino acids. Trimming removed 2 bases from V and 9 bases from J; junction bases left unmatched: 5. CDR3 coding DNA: TGTGCCAGCAGCTTCCAGGGGGACGGGCCCCAGCATTTT. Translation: CASSFQGDGPQHF. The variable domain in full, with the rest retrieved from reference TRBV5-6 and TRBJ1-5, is DAGVTQSPTHLIKTRGQQVTLRCSPKSGHDTVSWYQQALGQGPQFIFQYYEEEERQRGNFPDRFSGHQFPNYSSELNVNALLLGDSALYLCASSFQGDGPQHFGDGTRLSIL.